This T cell receptor (beta chain) emerged from a study of identical twins. Whole-study results and caveats: Fewer insertions characterized abundant cord blood beta clonotypes, whereas memory repertoires showed none. Twin pairs' shared out-of-frame alpha sequences were enriched in low generation probability.

Germline CDR1 is DFQATT and CDR2 is SNEGSKA (reference sequence). The V and J ends lost 0 bases and 0 bases, in that order; junction bases with no gene match: 4. This CDR3 has 16 residues. A word on this clonotype: Its antigen is unidentified.

Template switching, a step in the protocol, added a universal primer site, and cDNA carried unique molecular identifiers. TCRdb itself ran the 5' RACE reads through MiXCR, one entry per CDR3 protein. The data show approximately 550,000 distinct CDR3 sequences, 20% to 25% seen once. The sample also formed part of further work on yellow fever vaccine responses in identical twins.

The specimen sequenced was CD4+ T cells sorted from blood. This clonotype was obtained from a woman aged 18-29 years in good health. J is TRBJ2-1 and V is TRBV20-1, with TRBD2 matching 8 bases. The CDR3 here is CSARDVRGASYNEQFF. CDR3 DNA: TGCAGTGCTAGAGATGTGCGGGGGGCCTCCTACAATGAGCAGTTCTTC.